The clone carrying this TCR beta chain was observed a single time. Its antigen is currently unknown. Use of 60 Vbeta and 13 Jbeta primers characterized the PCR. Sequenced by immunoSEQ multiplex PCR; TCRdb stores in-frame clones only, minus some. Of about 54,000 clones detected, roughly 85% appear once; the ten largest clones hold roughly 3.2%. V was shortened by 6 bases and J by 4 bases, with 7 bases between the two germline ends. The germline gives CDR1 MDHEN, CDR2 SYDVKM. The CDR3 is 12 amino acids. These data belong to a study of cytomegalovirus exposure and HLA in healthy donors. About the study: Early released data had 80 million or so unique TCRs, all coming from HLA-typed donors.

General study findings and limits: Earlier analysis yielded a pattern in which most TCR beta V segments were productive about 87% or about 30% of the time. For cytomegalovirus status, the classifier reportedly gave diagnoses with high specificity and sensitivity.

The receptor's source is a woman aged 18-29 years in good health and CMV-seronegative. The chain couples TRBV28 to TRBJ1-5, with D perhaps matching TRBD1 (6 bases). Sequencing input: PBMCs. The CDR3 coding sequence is TGTGCCAGCAGGGGGGCTAATCAGCCCCAGCATTTT. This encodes CASRGANQPQHF.